This note documents a single TCR beta chain sequence. Its antigen is not known. Trimming took off 4 bases at V and 5 bases at J, with 24 bases between the two ends. Germline CDR1 and CDR2: SGHNT and YYREEE (reference sequence). This CDR3 contains 17 residues. The sample originates from a study of cytomegalovirus exposure and HLA in healthy donors. Study details: Caucasian-associated ancestry cluster membership applied to less than 85% of around 400 genotyped donors. Study results and limitations: Testing in vitro showed three CMV-associated chains specific for CMV antigens.

Healthy bone marrow donors made up the donor group. With 60 Vbeta and 13 Jbeta primers, the PCR was carried out. Using immunoSEQ multiplex PCR, the repertoire was profiled, and TCRdb retains in-frame clones only, with some absent. Of 93,000 or so clones in the sample, 65% to 80% were seen once. The sample taken for sequencing was PBMCs. The rearrangement links TRBV5-4 to TRBJ1-2; D is perhaps TRBD1 (6 bases). This TCR was recovered from a woman aged 18-30 years in good health and CMV-seropositive. CDR3 nucleotide sequence: TGTGCCAGCAGCGTAGCACGGCCGGTGACAGGTGGATATGGCTACACCTTC. As protein: CASSVARPVTGGYGYTF.